The sample holds many counts of the clone carrying this TCR beta chain. These data originate in a study of glioma-infiltrating T cells. Germline loops: CDR1 SGHNT, CDR2 YYREEE (reference sequence). CDR3 length: 14 amino acids. Trimming took 3 bases from V and 2 from J, leaving 12 bases between them. The iRepertoire nested amplicon-rescue multiplex PCR amplified TCR alpha and beta CDR3s from RNA. TCRdb redid the calling of the multiplex PCR reads with MiXCR, one entry per CDR3 protein. The table includes 150,000 to 200,000 distinct CDR3 sequences, approximately 30% detected once. The sequencing input was glioma tissue, nonneoplastic brain tissue, or PBMCs (not recorded which). This TCR was recovered from a human donor with low-grade glioma or glioblastoma, undergoing nonglioma brain surgery, or in good health (not recorded which). The rearrangement joins TRBV5-4 to TRBJ2-7; possible D gene TRBD1, 6 bases. The CDR3 region has the DNA TGTGCCAGCAGCTCGCGGACAGCAACCTACGAGCAGTACTTC. This translates into CASSSRTATYEQYF.